This T cell receptor (beta chain) is drawn from a study of CD8 T cells in ankylosing spondylitis. Study-wide results and limits: Fewer than ten highly homologous variants made up a TCR beta motif, and this motif appeared characteristic of ankylosing spondylitis blood. Within matched ankylosing spondylitis synovial fluid, disease-linked clones were reportedly significantly enriched.

This clonotype was seen at least ten times. Antigen: not known. Quantitative 5'-RACE with molecular barcodes was used to make the TCR beta libraries. MiXCR, run by TCRdb on the 5' RACE reads, gives a single entry per CDR3 protein. The sample yields around 890,000 distinct CDR3 sequences, 10% to 15% seen once. The ends lost 4 bases at V and 5 bases at J; junction bases unmatched: 6. The CDR3 runs to 14 residues. CDR1 is KGHSH, CDR2 LQKENI, per germline. The receptor was derived from a male donor with ankylosing spondylitis. What was sequenced was blood, either unsorted or a sorted T cell fraction (not recorded which). The chain employs TRBV18 and TRBJ2-5, with 8 bases aligning to TRBD1. The CDR3 DNA sequence: TGTGCCAGCTCACGCGACAGGGGTGAGGAGACCCAGTACTTC. As protein: CASSRDRGEETQYF.